This record looks at one T cell receptor (beta chain) sequence and its context. A junction boundary mismatches the germline segment, possibly from a read error. The CDR3 is 12 residues long. The data derive from a study of blood T cell repertoires in COVID-19. Study-level information: Sources were T cells, B-cell-depleted T cells, or PBMCs; the material itself was cDNA or gDNA.

Clones were sequenced by immunoSEQ multiplex PCR, and TCRdb holds only the in-frame ones, with some missing. In the table there are nearly 60,000 clones, roughly 90% of which are singletons. This TCR was recovered from a man in his 60s with active COVID-19. The gene calls are TRBV12-3 or TRBV12-4 and TRBJ1-5; D call uncertain. The source material was peripheral blood. CDR3: CASSFNHQSQHF. CDR3 sequence (DNA): TGTGCCAGCAGTTTTAATCATCAGTCCCAGCATTTT.